One sample yielded the 30 T cell receptor beta chains listed below, sequenced in a study of T cell repertoires in cytomegalovirus infection. Each CDR3 protein gets one entry after TCRdb re-called the reads with MiXCR. The table shows tens of thousands of distinct CDR3 sequences, with just under 4% occurring only once. Sequencing was performed on PBMCs. Every receptor here comes from a human donor in good health (CMV status not recorded). Some clones in this sample may be carry-over from other donors' samples.

This clonotype was detected many times. This chain joins TRBV27 and TRBJ2-1, with unresolved D. This CDR3 is built from 14 residues. V was pared by 0 bases and J by 7 bases, with 10 bases between. Germline CDR1 reads MNHEY; CDR2 reads SMNVEV (reference sequence). In DNA form, the CDR3 reads TGTGCCAGCAGTTTATCGAGGTATGGGAATGAGCAGTTCTTC. Protein product: CASSLSRYGNEQFF.

This clonotype was counted ten times or more. In nucleotides, the CDR3 is TGTGCCAGCAGCTTAACGGGGACTCACAATGAGCAGTTCTTC. Encoded protein: CASSLTGTHNEQFF. The V gene is TRBV7-3, the J gene TRBJ2-1; TRBD2 might be the D (6 bases). With 0 bases removed from V and 5 bases from J, the gap between germline ends came to 8 bases. CDR1 and CDR2 (germline): SGHTA, FQGTGA. This CDR3 region has 14 residues.

Many counts were recorded for this clonotype. This chain uses TRBV28 with TRBJ1-2; perhaps TRBD1 as D (5 bases). Per germline, CDR1 MDHEN and CDR2 SYDVKM. V was pared by 5 bases and J by 2 bases, with 18 bases between. There are 16 residues in the CDR3. The CDR3 DNA reads as TGTGCCAGCAGTCCCTGGTCTAGTTACAGGAACTATGGCTACACCTTC. It yields the protein CASSPWSSYRNYGYTF.

This clonotype has a count of ten or more. The rearrangement joins TRBV7-2 to TRBJ1-1, with D uncertain. Trimming removed 3 bases at V and 1 base at J, with 9 bases between. CDR3 size: 14 residues. The germline V gene has CDR1 SGHTA and CDR2 FQGNSA. In nucleotides, the CDR3 is TGTGCCAGCAGCTTCTCAGACTCGAACACTGAAGCTTTCTTT. Protein product: CASSFSDSNTEAFF.

This clonotype showed up many times. CDR3 residues: CASSLWGSPSTDTQYF. For the CDR3, the DNA is TGTGCCAGCAGCTTATGGGGCTCCCCAAGCACAGATACGCAGTATTTT. This rearrangement joins TRBV7-2 to TRBJ2-3; TRBD1 is a possible D gene (5 bases). CDR1 and CDR2 (germline): SGHTA, FQGNSA. V was trimmed by 2 bases and J by 0 bases, leaving 12 bases between them. The CDR3 spans 16 residues.

This clonotype came up many times. V usage is TRBV6-2 or TRBV6-3 and J usage is TRBJ2-2, with TRBD2 identical over 9 bases. The V and J ends lost 5 bases and 0 bases, in that order; junction bases with no gene match: 1. CDR3 length: 15 amino acids. The germline CDR1 and CDR2 sequences are MNHEY and SVGEGT. The CDR3 bases are TGTGCCAGCAGTCGGACTAGCGCGAACACCGGGGAGCTGTTTTTT. Its translation: CASSRTSANTGELFF.

At least ten counts were recorded for this clonotype. The chain employs TRBV19 and TRBJ1-4; 7 positions match TRBD1. Germline V gene data show CDR1 as LNHDA and CDR2 as SQIVND (reference sequence). The CDR3 totals 12 residues. Trimming at V came to 9 bases and at J to 6 bases, leaving 4 bases not matched to a gene. The CDR3 DNA reads as TGTGCCAGGCACAGGGGCGATGAAAAACTGTTTTTT. As protein: CARHRGDEKLFF.

V and J are TRBV5-1 and TRBJ2-7, with D perhaps TRBD2 (5 bases). The CDR3 is made up of 14 amino acids. The germline gives CDR1 SGHRS, CDR2 YFSETQ. The V gene lost 0 bases and the J gene lost 7 bases, with 14 bases spanning the gap. In nucleotides, the CDR3 is TGCGCCAGCAGCTTGGGATTAGCGTCGAGTGAGCAGTACTTC. Its translation is CASSLGLASSEQYF.

This clonotype was counted at least ten times. The CDR3 coding sequence is TGTGCCAGCAGCTTAAGGACCCCTCCCCAGCCCCAGCATTTT. It is translated as CASSLRTPPQPQHF. The V and J genes are TRBV7-3 and TRBJ1-5; no clear D. This CDR3 is built from 14 residues. CDR1 and CDR2 from the germline V gene are SGHTA and FQGTGA. With 1 base removed from V and 7 bases from J, the gap between germline ends came to 11 bases.

In this sample, this clonotype turned up many times. J is TRBJ2-1 and V is TRBV7-6; D is ambiguous. This CDR3 comprises 16 residues. Looked up from germline, CDR1 is SGHVS and CDR2 is FNYEAQ. V was cut by 5 bases and J by 7 bases, with 21 bases left in between. The CDR3 DNA reads as TGTGCCAGCAGCCCACGGCGAGACTGGCAGACGAATGAGCAGTTCTTC. Translating it yields CASSPRRDWQTNEQFF.

At least ten counts were recorded for this clonotype. V and J are TRBV7-8 and TRBJ2-1; 14 positions match TRBD2. This CDR3 is 17 amino acids long. CDR1 is SGHVS and CDR2 is FQNEAQ in the germline V gene. V lost 5 bases, J lost 7 bases, and 10 bases stayed unmatched. CDR3 nucleotide sequence: TGTGCCAGCAGCATCACCGGGACTAGCGGGGGAAGGAATGAGCAGTTCTTC. Its protein is CASSITGTSGGRNEQFF.

This clonotype was counted at least ten times. The rearrangement uses TRBV7-6 and TRBJ1-4, with a tentative D call TRBD1 (6 bases). With 1 base removed from V and 2 bases from J, the gap between germline ends came to 11 bases. The CDR3 consists of 16 residues. Germline V gene lookup returns CDR1 SGHVS and CDR2 FNYEAQ. Here the CDR3 DNA reads TGTGCCAGCAGCTTAGTAGGGGGTCGCACTAATGAAAAACTGTTTTTT. Translation gives CASSLVGGRTNEKLFF.

At least ten counts were recorded for this clonotype. The CDR3 coding sequence is TGTGCCGGCCGGGACATCGGAGGTGGTGGCTACACCTTC. Residues: CAGRDIGGGGYTF. V gene TRBV30 combines with J gene TRBJ1-2; maybe TRBD1 (6 bases). The V end lost 8 bases, the J end lost 7 bases, and 20 bases lay between the germline ends. The CDR3 has 13 residues. CDR1 and CDR2 (germline): GTSNPN, SVGIG (reference sequence).

This clonotype was counted many times. The rearrangement links TRBV28 to TRBJ1-6; no clear D. The V end lost 9 bases, the J end lost 2 bases, and 20 bases lay between the germline ends. Germline CDR1 reads MDHEN; CDR2 reads SYDVKM. The CDR3 is made up of 17 amino acids. This chain's CDR3 is CASQSVSLQTYNSPLHF. As DNA, the CDR3 is TGTGCCAGTCAATCGGTGTCACTCCAGACCTATAATTCACCCCTCCACTTT.

Ten or more counts support this clonotype. Here the CDR3 DNA reads TGCAGCACACGGGGATCGGGGGGGACTGAAGCTTTCTTT. It specifies CSTRGSGGTEAFF. The chain recombines TRBV29-1 with TRBJ1-1; D might be TRBD1 (5 bases). CDR1 is SQVTM and CDR2 is ANQGSEA in the germline V gene. The V and J ends lost 8 bases and 5 bases respectively, with 18 bases between them. This CDR3 contains 13 residues.

This clonotype was seen repeatedly, ten times or more. The chain carries TRBV7-2 and TRBJ1-5; TRBD1 aligns across 7 bases. The ends lost 5 bases at V and 1 base at J; junction bases unmatched: 11. The CDR3 consists of 17 residues. CDR1 is SGHTA and CDR2 is FQGNSA in the germline V gene. The CDR3 region is CASSPGGAGGSNQPQHF. CDR3 coding DNA: TGTGCCAGCAGCCCTGGGGGGGCAGGGGGGAGCAATCAGCCCCAGCATTTT.

This clonotype was detected ten times or more. CDR3 sequence (DNA): TGTGCCAGCAGCAAACAGGGGGCGGCTGGAAACACCATATATTTT. It specifies CASSKQGAAGNTIYF. This chain uses TRBV7-2 with TRBJ1-3; TRBD1 matches at 9 bases. The length of the CDR3 is 15 residues. V lost 5 bases, J lost 2 bases, and 4 bases stayed unmatched. Germline CDR1 and CDR2: SGHTA and FQGNSA.

This clonotype came up many times. J is TRBJ2-7 and V is TRBV7-8; a possible D gene is TRBD1 (6 bases). Between the trimmed V and J ends, which lost 1 base and 0 bases, there was a span of 7 bases. The length of the CDR3 is 14 residues. Germline CDR1 reads SGHVS; CDR2 reads FQNEAQ. CDR3 region: CASSLGDTSYEQYF. CDR3 nucleotides: TGTGCCAGCAGCTTAGGGGACACCTCCTACGAGCAGTACTTC.

This clonotype has at least ten counts. V is TRBV6-1 and J is TRBJ2-5; D perhaps matches TRBD1 (7 bases). Germline loops: CDR1 MNHNS, CDR2 SASEGT. The CDR3 sequence is 15 residues long. Trimming removed 7 bases from V and 2 bases from J, with 17 bases in between. The CDR3 bases are TGTGCCAGCACCCAGGAGGGGGCGCCGCAAGAGACCCAGTACTTC. Translation: CASTQEGAPQETQYF.

This clonotype has at least ten counts. The chain links TRBV7-2 to TRBJ1-2; D not resolved. With 0 bases removed from V and 4 bases from J, the gap between germline ends came to 9 bases. The CDR3 is 14 residues long. CDR1 is SGHTA, CDR2 FQGNSA, per germline. CDR3 nucleotides: TGTGCCAGCAGCTTAGCCCTCTATAGCTATGGCTACACCTTC. Amino acids: CASSLALYSYGYTF.

This clonotype was detected many times. J is TRBJ2-7 and V is TRBV7-2; D is undetermined. V lost 5 bases and J lost 4, with 15 bases in between. CDR1 is SGHTA and CDR2 is FQGNSA in the germline V gene. This CDR3 is 14 amino acids long. Written as DNA, the CDR3 is TGTGCCAGCAGCCCGCCTCCCCTGGGTTACGAGCAGTACTTC. It is translated as CASSPPPLGYEQYF.

This clonotype came up many times. The chain carries TRBV7-3 and TRBJ1-1; D is uncertain. Germline CDR1 is SGHTA and CDR2 is FQGTGA. The ends were cut back, 2 bases at V and 1 base at J, with 11 bases in the middle. CDR3 length equals 15 residues. The DNA for the CDR3 is TGTGCCAGCAGCTTATTGGGAATGGGGAACACTGAAGCTTTCTTT. Translated: CASSLLGMGNTEAFF. The variable domain in full, with the rest retrieved from reference TRBV7-3 and TRBJ1-1, is GAGVSQTPSNKVTEKGKYVELRCDPISGHTALYWYRQSLGQGPEFLIYFQGTGAADDSGLPNDRFFAVRPEGSVSTLKIQRTERGDSAVYLCASSLLGMGNTEAFFGQGTRLTVV.

This clonotype was counted at least ten times. The rearrangement joins TRBV7-9 to TRBJ1-1; D may be TRBD1 (5 bases). There are 12 residues in the CDR3. Trimming left V 3 bases short and J 7 bases short, with 9 bases between. Germline CDR1 SEHNR, CDR2 FQNEAQ (reference sequence). The CDR3 here is CASSLGDLEAFF. The CDR3 DNA reads as TGTGCCAGCAGCTTGGGGGACCTTGAAGCTTTCTTT.

In its sample, this clonotype was seen a few times. This chain uses TRBV7-2 with TRBJ2-1, with D unclear. Germline CDR1 and CDR2: SGHTA and FQGNSA. The CDR3 extends over 15 amino acids. V lost 7 bases, J lost 3 bases, and 16 bases lay in between. Here the CDR3 DNA reads TGTGCCAGCAAAATGAGCGATGACTTCTACAATGAGCAGTTCTTC. Its protein product is CASKMSDDFYNEQFF.

This clonotype has ten or more counts. The rearrangement links TRBV7-2 to TRBJ2-1; D is perhaps TRBD1 (5 bases). The CDR3 is made up of 14 amino acids. Trimming removed 4 bases at V and 5 bases at J, with 12 bases between. Germline values: CDR1 SGHTA, CDR2 FQGNSA. The CDR3 sequence: CASSSQRQHNEQFF. The CDR3 DNA reads TGTGCCAGCAGCTCCCAACGACAGCACAATGAGCAGTTCTTC. The whole variable domain, filled in from reference TRBV7-2 and TRBJ2-1, reads GAGVSQSPSNKVTEKGKDVELRCDPISGHTALYWYRQSLGQGLEFLIYFQGNSAPDKSGLPSDRFSAERTGGSVSTLTIQRTQQEDSAVYLCASSSQRQHNEQFFGPGTRLTVL.

In its sample, this clonotype was seen many times. This chain connects TRBV6-5 to TRBJ2-3, with TRBD2 matching 13 bases. V was clipped by 4 bases and J by 4 bases; unmatched bases: 8. CDR1 is MNHEY and CDR2 is SVGAGI in the germline V gene. The CDR3 is 17 residues long. Here the CDR3 reads CASSSLRTSGSPDTQYF. CDR3 bases: TGTGCCAGCAGTTCCCTCCGGACTAGCGGGAGCCCAGATACGCAGTATTTT.

This clonotype was seen many times. This sequence joins TRBV7-8 and TRBJ2-1; D gene unclear. Between the trimmed V and J ends, which lost 1 base and 0 bases, there was a span of 10 bases. The CDR3 loop spans 16 amino acids. Germline-derived CDR1 and CDR2 are SGHVS and FQNEAQ. The CDR3 sequence is CASSLVAGSSYNEQFF. The CDR3 nucleotides read TGTGCCAGCAGCTTAGTTGCTGGCAGCTCCTACAATGAGCAGTTCTTC.

This clonotype showed up many times. The chain employs TRBV24-1 and TRBJ2-2; D possibly corresponds to TRBD2 (5 bases). This CDR3 region has 15 residues. Trimming took off 3 bases at V and 0 bases at J, with 7 bases between the two ends. Germline CDR1 reads KGHDR; CDR2 reads SFDVKD. The CDR3 nucleotides are TGTGCCACCAGTGATCTCGGGACGAACACCGGGGAGCTGTTTTTT. Translated, it gives CATSDLGTNTGELFF.

Ten or more counts support this clonotype. V and J are TRBV6-2 or TRBV6-3 and TRBJ2-5; tentatively, D is TRBD2 (5 bases). From germline, CDR1 is MNHEY and CDR2 SVGEGT. V gave up 6 bases and J gave up 6 bases, with 11 bases separating them. This CDR3 is 12 amino acids long. The CDR3 coding sequence is TGTGCCAGCAGACAGAGCGGAAAGACCCAGTACTTC. Its translation: CASRQSGKTQYF.

Many counts were recorded for this clonotype. This rearrangement joins TRBV6-1 to TRBJ2-2; the D call may be TRBD1 or TRBD2 (5 bases each). The germline CDR1 and CDR2 sequences are MNHNS and SASEGT. V was trimmed by 3 bases and J by 2 bases, leaving 16 bases between them. This CDR3 comprises 17 residues. CDR3 sequence: CASSDLGTVTNTGELFF. The CDR3 DNA reads TGTGCCAGCAGTGACCTGGGGACGGTGACCAACACCGGGGAGCTGTTTTTT.